The present entry profiles one T cell receptor (beta chain) with its context. What it binds is unknown. These data are taken from a study of cytomegalovirus exposure and HLA in healthy donors. General study findings and limits: Some V segments (TRBV6-2 and TRBV6-3 among them) were excluded as indistinguishable. Earlier results showed most TCR beta V segments being productive about 87% or about 30% of the time.

The CDR3 has 19 amino acids. Germline V lookup: CDR1 SNHLY, CDR2 FYNNEI. The ends were cut back, 10 bases at V and 2 bases at J, with 30 bases in the middle. The primer mix had 60 Vbeta and 13 Jbeta primers. Libraries were prepared by immunoSEQ multiplex PCR; TCRdb keeps only in-frame clonotypes and omits some of them. Its table lists fewer than 100,000 clones. The V call is TRBV2, the J call TRBJ1-5; a weak D match, TRBD1 (6 bases). Sequencing input: PBMCs. This receptor was obtained from a man aged 18 to 29 in good health and CMV-seropositive. CDR3 sequence reads: CATSKFPGHVTRGNQPQHF. For the CDR3, the DNA is TGTGCCACTTCCAAGTTTCCGGGACACGTAACCCGTGGCAATCAGCCCCAGCATTTT.